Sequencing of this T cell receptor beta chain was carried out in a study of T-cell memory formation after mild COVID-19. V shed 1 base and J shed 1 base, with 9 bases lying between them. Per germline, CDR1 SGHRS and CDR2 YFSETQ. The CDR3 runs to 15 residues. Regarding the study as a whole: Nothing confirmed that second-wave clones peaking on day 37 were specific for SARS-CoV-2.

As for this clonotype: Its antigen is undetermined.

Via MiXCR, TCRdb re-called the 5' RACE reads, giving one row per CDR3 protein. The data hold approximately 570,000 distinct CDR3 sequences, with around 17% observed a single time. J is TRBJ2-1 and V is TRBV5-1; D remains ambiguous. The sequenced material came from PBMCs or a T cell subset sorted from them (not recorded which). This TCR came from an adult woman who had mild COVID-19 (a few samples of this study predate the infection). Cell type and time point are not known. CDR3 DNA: TGCGCCAGCAGCTTGACCAGGAATTCCTACAATGAGCAGTTCTTC. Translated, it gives CASSLTRNSYNEQFF.